This T cell receptor beta chain is from a study of T cell changes during pregnancy in multiple sclerosis. Libraries were prepared by immunoSEQ multiplex PCR; TCRdb keeps only in-frame clonotypes and omits some of them. The sample lists approximately 100,000 clones, around 90% occurring once. This clone was recorded only once. In germline, CDR1 is LGHNT, CDR2 FRNRAP. Trimming took off 5 bases at V and 6 bases at J, with 12 bases between the two ends. The CDR3 is 13 residues long. The clonotype comes from a female donor with multiple sclerosis, enrolled in a pregnancy study. The input for sequencing was peripheral blood, taken before pregnancy. The chain is built from TRBV12-5 and TRBJ2-3; D unclear. The CDR3 region is CASGRPLGDTQYF. Written as DNA, the CDR3 is TGTGCTAGTGGTCGCCCCCTGGGCGATACGCAGTATTTT.